This T cell receptor beta chain was sequenced during a study of technical replicates of blood from several donors. The repertoire was sequenced with immunoSEQ multiplex PCR; TCRdb's copy has only in-frame clones and lacks some. The sample shows some 64,000 clones, 97% of them seen only once. V dropped 4 bases and J dropped 2 bases, with 17 bases sitting between them. CDR1 is ENHRY and CDR2 is SYGVKD in the germline V gene. The CDR3 sequence is 16 residues long. The chain joins TRBV10-3 to TRBJ2-5; perhaps TRBD2 as D (6 bases). The material sequenced was T cells isolated from PBMCs. This receptor was identified in a human donor in good health. The CDR3 loop reads CAISVSGVRQQETQYF. CDR3 DNA: TGTGCCATCAGTGTCTCGGGGGTTCGGCAACAAGAGACCCAGTACTTC.